The 8 T cell receptor beta chains given below trace back to one sample, sequenced in a study of shared clonotypes between healthy human individuals. Repertoires were generated with immunoSEQ multiplex PCR, while TCRdb's copy carries only in-frame clones and drops some. The table has about 480,000 clones, 75% to 80% seen once. Sequencing was performed on PBMCs. Receptors originate from a woman between 35 and 50 years old in good health. Some clones in this sample may be carry-over from other donors' samples.

The chain links TRBV5-1 to TRBJ2-1; 9 nucleotides agree with TRBD2. Trimming at V came to 3 bases and at J to 9 bases, leaving 16 bases not matched to a gene. Germline V gives CDR1 SGHRS, CDR2 YFSETQ. The CDR3 has 17 amino acids. In nucleotides, the CDR3 is TGCGCCAGCAGCTCCCCCCTGTGGGGTAGCGGGAGTGTTGAGCAGTTCTTC. Its translation is CASSSPLWGSGSVEQFF. Full variable domain (missing parts from reference TRBV5-1 and TRBJ2-1): KAGVTQTPRYLIKTRGQQVTLSCSPISGHRSVSWYQQTPGQGLQFLFEYFSETQRNKGNFPGRFSGRQFSNSRSEMNVSTLELGDSALYLCASSSPLWGSGSVEQFFGPGTRLTVL.

The chain combines TRBV4-1 with TRBJ1-5, with TRBD1 as a possible D gene (5 bases). CDR1 is MGHRA and CDR2 is YSYEKL in the germline V gene. The CDR3 has 17 amino acids. Trimming left V 4 bases short and J 0 bases short, with 16 bases between. CDR3 sequence: CASSPLVRGYSNQPQHF. DNA of the CDR3: TGCGCCAGCAGCCCCTTGGTAAGGGGCTATAGCAATCAGCCCCAGCATTTT.

This chain connects TRBV5-1 to TRBJ2-6; 8 nucleotides agree with TRBD2. Germline V gene sequence: CDR1 SGHRS, CDR2 YFSETQ. Trimming cost V 4 bases and J 4 bases; bases outside gene matches: 10. CDR3 length: 17 residues. CDR3 sequence (DNA): TGCGCCAGCAGCCCCCTCACGGGAGGGTGGGGGGCCAACGTCCTGACTTTC. This encodes CASSPLTGGWGANVLTF. Full variable domain (outside the CDR3, taken from reference TRBV5-1 and TRBJ2-6): KAGVTQTPRYLIKTRGQQVTLSCSPISGHRSVSWYQQTPGQGLQFLFEYFSETQRNKGNFPGRFSGRQFSNSRSEMNVSTLELGDSALYLCASSPLTGGWGANVLTFGAGSRLTVL.

The chain couples TRBV19 to TRBJ1-4; D not resolved. CDR3 length equals 14 residues. Trimming removed 5 bases at V and 0 bases at J, with 7 bases between. CDR1 and CDR2 (germline): LNHDA, SQIVND (reference sequence). For the CDR3, the DNA is TGTGCCAGTAGTTTACTTGCAACTAATGAAAAACTGTTTTTT. The encoded protein is CASSLLATNEKLFF.

This chain uses TRBV7-9 with TRBJ1-5; D is perhaps TRBD1 (6 bases). V lost 5 bases, J lost 5 bases, and 13 bases lay in between. CDR3 size: 14 residues. In germline, CDR1 is SEHNR, CDR2 FQNEAQ (reference sequence). In DNA form, the CDR3 reads TGTGCCAGCAGCCTAGGGGGGTTGCATCAGCCCCAGCATTTT. This encodes CASSLGGLHQPQHF. Together with reference TRBV7-9 and TRBJ1-5, the CDR3 gives the full variable domain: DTGVSQNPRHKITKRGQNVTFRCDPISEHNRLYWYRQTLGQGPEFLTYFQNEAQLEKSRLLSDRFSAERPKGSFSTLEIQRTEQGDSAMYLCASSLGGLHQPQHFGDGTRLSIL.

V usage is TRBV2 and J usage is TRBJ2-3; D call uncertain. This CDR3 region has 15 residues. CDR1 is SNHLY and CDR2 is FYNNEI in the germline V gene. V was clipped by 5 bases and J by 2 bases, with 14 bases between them. CDR3 amino acids: CASSPIPIPTDTQYF. The CDR3 bases are TGTGCCAGCAGTCCTATACCAATACCCACAGATACGCAGTATTTT.

The rearrangement uses TRBV6-1 and TRBJ1-2; D gene uncertain. CDR3 length equals 13 residues. Germline V lookup: CDR1 MNHNS, CDR2 SASEGT. The ends were cut back, 5 bases at V and 0 bases at J, with 7 bases in the middle. The DNA for the CDR3 is TGTGCCAGCAGTCTCACAGCTAACTATGGCTACACCTTC. Its protein product is CASSLTANYGYTF.

V and J are TRBV7-8 and TRBJ1-1; 8 positions agree with TRBD1. CDR1 is SGHVS, CDR2 FQNEAQ, per germline. V was clipped by 5 bases and J by 7 bases; unmatched bases: 12. CDR3 length: 15 amino acids. CDR3 in amino acids: CASSRGRQGWLEAFF. The CDR3, as DNA: TGTGCCAGCAGCCGAGGAAGACAGGGGTGGCTTGAAGCTTTCTTT.